These 18 T cell receptor beta chains came from one sample sequenced in a study of blood T cells in healthy people across ages (dated by TCRdb to between 2015 and 2017). The library relied on 5' RACE. The listed sequencing device is Illumina HiSeq 2500. The second PCR ran for about 7 to 11 cycles and used a J-beta primer mix along with a sample-barcoded 5' primer. TCRdb ran its own pipeline on the public reads, namely fastp trimming at Q25 and MiXCR clone calling, and kept in-frame beta chains. Rows merge per CDR3 protein into single entries with the most common DNA and genes. Recorded for this sample are roughly 2 million distinct CDR3 sequences; 49% of them occurred a single time. The ten largest make up around 2.1% of the sample. Sample: blood. These receptors were collected from a woman between 35 and 50 years old in good health.

This chain links TRBV6-5 with TRBJ1-4, with D possibly matching TRBD1 (5 bases). This CDR3 is 14 amino acids long. V lost 5 bases to trimming and J lost 5 bases, with 12 bases between them. Per the germline V gene, CDR1 is MNHEY and CDR2 is SVGAGI. DNA of the CDR3: TGTGCCAGCAGTCCAGACAGTTGGAATGAAAAACTGTTTTTT. Encoded protein: CASSPDSWNEKLFF.

V gene TRBV11-2 combines with J gene TRBJ2-6, with no clear D. The V gene's germline CDR1 is SGHAT and CDR2 FQNNGV. The CDR3 runs to 16 residues. The ends were cut back, 0 bases at V and 1 base at J, with 7 bases in the middle. The CDR3 is CASSLDRRSGANVLTF. The DNA for the CDR3 is TGTGCCAGCAGCTTAGATCGACGGTCTGGGGCCAACGTCCTGACTTTC.

J is TRBJ2-4 and V is TRBV20-1; weak D call: TRBD1 (5 bases). Per the germline V gene, CDR1 is DFQATT and CDR2 is SNEGSKA (reference sequence). Trimming left V 7 bases short and J 3 bases short, with 19 bases between. This CDR3 has 15 residues. The CDR3 sequence: CSVRTLTLGKNIQYF. CDR3 DNA: TGCAGTGTTCGGACACTTACCCTAGGCAAAAACATTCAGTACTTC.

This clonotype was seen many times. The genes are TRBV6-2 or TRBV6-3 and TRBJ2-1; D perhaps matches TRBD1 (5 bases). Germline lookup yields CDR1 MNHEY and CDR2 SVGEGT. Trimming left V 5 bases short and J 11 bases short, with 19 bases between. This CDR3 is built from 14 residues. This chain's CDR3 is CASSRSQGPTQQFF. Written as DNA, the CDR3 is TGTGCCAGCAGTCGGTCTCAGGGCCCCACTCAGCAGTTCTTC.

This clonotype was seen only a few times. The V gene is TRBV7-9, the J gene TRBJ2-5, with TRBD2 matching 13 bases. The CDR3 extends over 18 amino acids. J was trimmed by 1 base and V by 7 bases; bases with no gene match: 12. Germline-derived CDR1 and CDR2 are SEHNR and FQNEAQ (reference sequence). The CDR3, as DNA: TGTGCCAGCAACCAAGTAATGGGACTAGCGGGGCGCCAAGAGACCCAGTACTTC. It translates to CASNQVMGLAGRQETQYF.

This chain connects TRBV20-1 to TRBJ1-2; D gene uncertain. Trimming cost V 1 base and J 3 bases, with 6 bases left between them. The CDR3 sequence is 12 residues long. Germline CDR1 is DFQATT and CDR2 is SNEGSKA (reference sequence). The CDR3 region is CSARGGYYGYTF. The CDR3 nucleotides are TGCAGTGCTAGAGGAGGGTACTATGGCTACACCTTC.

The chain links TRBV5-1 to TRBJ2-1; the D gene could be TRBD1 or TRBD2 (6 bases each). The CDR3 consists of 16 residues. Trimming left V 4 bases short and J 3 bases short, with 17 bases between. Germline loops: CDR1 SGHRS, CDR2 YFSETQ. CDR3: CASSPTWGAVYNEQFF. CDR3 DNA: TGCGCCAGCAGCCCGACGTGGGGGGCGGTCTACAATGAGCAGTTCTTC.

This clonotype turned up a few times. This chain joins TRBV7-2 and TRBJ2-5, with 8 bases identical to TRBD2. The CDR3 is 15 residues long. Germline V lookup: CDR1 SGHTA, CDR2 FQGNSA. With V trimmed by 1 base and J by 4 bases, 5 bases remained unmatched. The CDR3 DNA sequence: TGTGCCAGCAGCTTAGTCGGGGGGGCCCCAGAGACCCAGTACTTC. Protein sequence: CASSLVGGAPETQYF.

CDR3 nucleotides: TGTGCCAGCAGTTTTGGGCGGGGGGGGACCTACAATGAGCAGTTCTTC. Translated: CASSFGRGGTYNEQFF. V gene TRBV12-3 or TRBV12-4 combines with J gene TRBJ2-1, with 9 bases identical to TRBD2. With V trimmed by 3 bases and J by 2 bases, 5 bases remained unmatched. This CDR3 has 16 amino acids.

J is TRBJ2-3 and V is TRBV5-8, with D possibly called TRBD1 or TRBD2 (5 bases each). Germline CDR1 and CDR2: SGHTS and YDEGEE. The CDR3 consists of 17 residues. Trimming pared 5 bases from V and 0 bases from J, leaving 19 bases between. In nucleotides, the CDR3 is TGTGCCAGCAGAAAAATACTAGGACACACTAGCACAGATACGCAGTATTTT. This codes for CASRKILGHTSTDTQYF.

J is TRBJ2-1 and V is TRBV5-1, with 8 nucleotides matching TRBD2. V trimming: 4 bases; J trimming: 4 bases; junction bases outside the gene matches: 7. This CDR3 has 15 residues. Per the germline V gene, CDR1 is SGHRS and CDR2 is YFSETQ. The CDR3 bases are TGCGCCAGCAGCCTATTTGAGCGGGGGTACAATGAGCAGTTCTTC. Protein: CASSLFERGYNEQFF.

This clonotype was picked up a small number of times. The chain uses TRBV20-1 and TRBJ2-4; 7 positions agree with TRBD2. This CDR3 is 15 amino acids long. Trimming took 3 bases from V and 9 from J; bases not matched to a gene: 14. The germline gives CDR1 DFQATT, CDR2 SNEGSKA (reference sequence). The CDR3, as DNA: TGCAGTGCTAGTCCAGCGGGGACCTTGGGAAGCATTCAGTACTTC. This codes for CSASPAGTLGSIQYF.

The chain carries TRBV12-3 or TRBV12-4 and TRBJ2-1, with TRBD1 as a possible D gene (5 bases). Trimming stripped 9 bases from V and 3 bases from J, with 12 bases between. The CDR3 has 13 amino acids. The CDR3 sequence: CASRTTGYNEQFF. Here the CDR3 DNA reads TGTGCCAGTAGAACAACAGGCTACAATGAGCAGTTCTTC.

The CDR3 DNA reads TGTGCCAGCAGTCCCGGACTAGACCTAGCCAAAAACATTCAGTACTTC. This sequence encodes CASSPGLDLAKNIQYF. The V gene is TRBV6-6, the J gene TRBJ2-4; TRBD2 matches at 7 bases. Losses at the gene ends were 5 bases for V and 0 bases for J; bases not matched to a gene: 7. Germline-derived CDR1 and CDR2 are MNHNY and SVGAGI (reference sequence). This CDR3 spans 16 amino acids.

This clonotype was observed once. The chain uses TRBV2 and TRBJ2-3, with D hard to call. CDR1 is SNHLY, CDR2 FYNNEI, per germline. The V and J ends lost 3 bases and 7 bases respectively, with 11 bases between them. The CDR3 is made up of 13 amino acids. The CDR3 DNA sequence: TGTGCCAGCAGTGACCGGTCTGTATATACGCAGTATTTT. This codes for CASSDRSVYTQYF. The entire variable domain, with the rest obtained from reference TRBV2 and TRBJ2-3, is as follows: EPEVTQTPSHQVTQMGQEVILRCVPISNHLYFYWYRQILGQKVEFLVSFYNNEISEKSEIFDDQFSVERPDGSNFTLKIRSTKLEDSAMYFCASSDRSVYTQYFGPGTRLTVL.

This clonotype was seen more than once but under ten times. This rearrangement joins TRBV10-3 to TRBJ2-7; D is unclear. Trimming stripped 10 bases from V and 3 bases from J, with 16 bases between. Germline V gene data show CDR1 as ENHRY and CDR2 as SYGVKD. The CDR3 consists of 13 residues. CDR3 in DNA: TGTGCCACTCAAGTTCGTATCAGCTACGAGCAGTACTTC. Its translation: CATQVRISYEQYF.

The chain links TRBV6-2 or TRBV6-3 to TRBJ2-1; TRBD2 agrees at 7 bases. CDR3 length: 14 residues. Trimming at V came to 6 bases and at J to 5 bases, leaving 7 bases not matched to a gene. CDR1 MNHEY and CDR2 SVGEGT come from the germline V gene. CDR3: CASSPGGGNNEQFF. The CDR3, as DNA: TGTGCCAGCAGCCCCGGCGGGGGTAACAATGAGCAGTTCTTC.

The chain links TRBV6-2 or TRBV6-3 to TRBJ2-1, with a weak D call TRBD1 (6 bases). Germline V gene data show CDR1 as MNHEY and CDR2 as SVGEGT. V was clipped by 6 bases and J by 3 bases, with 30 bases between them. The length of the CDR3 is 20 residues. This CDR3 is CASRYTTTSFRGRDYNEQFF. The CDR3 DNA is TGTGCCAGCAGATACACTACTACGAGTTTTAGGGGGAGAGACTACAATGAGCAGTTCTTC.